Sequencing of this T cell receptor beta chain was carried out in a study of blood T cell repertoires in COVID-19. On the study more broadly: Material from acute and convalescent COVID-19 was sourced from the United States, Italy and Spain.

From germline, CDR1 is LGHNA and CDR2 YNFKEQ. There are 21 residues in the CDR3. The J segment lost 2 bases and the V segment lost 1 base, leaving 15 bases of the junction unmatched. Source study methods: Scientists estimated how many nucleated cells there were by amplifying reference gene primers. Some clones are missing from TCRdb's copy, which holds only in-frame ones; the method was immunoSEQ multiplex PCR. The V and J calls and clone size were taken over from that table, and D and trimming were inferred from the DNA. The table has almost 300,000 clones, 85% to 90% seen once. The TCR sequence derives from a man between 65 and 85 years old with acute or convalescent COVID-19. Specimen: peripheral blood. V usage is TRBV4-2 and J usage is TRBJ2-6; TRBD1 matches at 9 bases. CDR3 bases: TGTGCCAGCAGCCAAGTCCTTACAGGGGGCGTCCCTTACACTGGGGCCAACGTCCTGACTTTC. Its translation: CASSQVLTGGVPYTGANVLTF.